These 25 T cell receptor beta chains were sequenced from one sample in a study of Graves' ophthalmopathy and Graves' hyperthyroidism. Researchers took RNA transcripts and amplified TCR beta CDR3 regions from them. First-round RT-PCR employed HTBI primers, with a second-round multiplex PCR after it. TCRdb analysed the multiplex PCR reads with MiXCR anew, one entry per CDR3 protein. The sample holds approximately 480,000 distinct CDR3 sequences, about 15% seen once. The sample was blood. The receptor source for this set is a woman aged 30 to 39 with Graves' ophthalmopathy.

This clonotype was recorded at least ten times. The chain joins TRBV14 to TRBJ1-1; D gene uncertain. Germline loops: CDR1 SGHDN, CDR2 FVKESK. This CDR3 is built from 12 residues. With 4 bases removed from V and 11 bases from J, the gap between germline ends came to 14 bases. Written as DNA, the CDR3 is TGTGCCAGCAGCCGCCTCGACATGGTTGCTTTCTTT. Encoded protein: CASSRLDMVAFF.

The chain carries TRBV4-1 and TRBJ1-3; D is possibly TRBD1 (5 bases). The CDR3 sequence is 16 residues long. Germline V gives CDR1 MGHRA, CDR2 YSYEKL. V lost 0 bases and J 0 bases, leaving 9 bases between the germline ends. The CDR3 DNA reads as TGCGCCAGCAGCCAAGAGGGGACCAACTCTGGAAACACCATATATTTT. This encodes CASSQEGTNSGNTIYF.

Many counts were recorded for this clonotype. V and J are TRBV18 and TRBJ1-1; tentative D call: TRBD1 (5 bases). Germline V gene lookup returns CDR1 KGHSH and CDR2 LQKENI. Trimming stripped 1 base from V and 4 bases from J, with 13 bases between. The CDR3 runs 15 residues. CDR3 DNA sequence: TGTGCCAGCTCACCACGGGGGGGACCACTCACTGAAGCTTTCTTT. Its protein is CASSPRGGPLTEAFF.

This clonotype was found many times. This chain uses TRBV28 with TRBJ1-2; D ambiguous. The V end lost 6 bases, the J end lost 5 bases, and 13 bases lay between the germline ends. CDR3 length: 13 residues. Germline V gene sequence: CDR1 MDHEN, CDR2 SYDVKM. CDR3 amino acids: CASRLGNIYGYTF. CDR3 coding DNA: TGTGCCAGCAGGCTAGGGAACATTTATGGCTACACCTTC.

This clonotype showed up many times. The chain employs TRBV4-2 and TRBJ2-7, with 7 bases lining up with TRBD2. CDR1 and CDR2 from the germline V gene are LGHNA and YNFKEQ. Trimming cost V 1 base and J 0 bases; bases outside gene matches: 3. This CDR3 comprises 15 residues. The CDR3 DNA sequence: TGTGCCAGCAGCCAAGCAAAGCGGGACTCCTACGAGCAGTACTTC. This codes for CASSQAKRDSYEQYF.

This clonotype was observed at least ten times. The chain has TRBV12-3 or TRBV12-4 and TRBJ2-5; 8 nucleotides align to TRBD1. The ends lost 6 bases at V and 5 bases at J; junction bases unmatched: 8. CDR3 length: 14 amino acids. As DNA, the CDR3 is TGTGCCAGCAGCTACTCAGGGGACAGGGAGACCCAGTACTTC. Its translation: CASSYSGDRETQYF.

The table lists this clonotype with a few counts. This chain links TRBV5-1 with TRBJ2-4, with a tentative D call TRBD2 (6 bases). The CDR3 contains 13 residues. Trimming left V 4 bases short and J 8 bases short, with 13 bases between. CDR1 and CDR2 (germline): SGHRS, YFSETQ. CDR3 sequence reads: CASSTRREDIQYF. DNA of the CDR3: TGCGCCAGCAGCACCCGCAGGGAGGACATTCAGTACTTC.

Only a few counts were recorded for this clonotype. This chain joins TRBV4-1 and TRBJ2-7; TRBD2 matches 9 bases. The V and J ends lost 0 bases and 1 base, in that order; junction bases with no gene match: 10. The CDR3 contains 18 residues. CDR1 and CDR2 (germline): MGHRA, YSYEKL. Here the CDR3 reads CASSQDLTTSGYSYEQYF. The DNA for the CDR3 is TGCGCCAGCAGCCAAGATTTGACGACTAGCGGATATTCCTACGAGCAGTACTTC.

This clonotype occurred many times. The chain carries TRBV27 and TRBJ1-1; D ambiguous. The V end was cut by 2 bases, the J end by 5 bases, with 9 bases between. From germline, CDR1 is MNHEY and CDR2 SMNVEV (reference sequence). This CDR3 has 13 amino acids. CDR3 nucleotide sequence: TGTGCCAGCAGTTTAACACCGAGAACTGAAGCTTTCTTT. Amino acids: CASSLTPRTEAFF.

The J gene is TRBJ1-2, the V gene TRBV18; 8 bases fit TRBD1. Germline lookup yields CDR1 KGHSH and CDR2 LQKENI. After removal of 2 bases from V and 7 bases from J, the junction contained 6 bases not matched to a gene. CDR3 length: 14 residues. The CDR3 protein is CASSPVVQGAGYTF. The DNA for the CDR3 is TGTGCCAGCTCACCAGTGGTCCAGGGGGCTGGCTACACCTTC.

This clonotype appeared many times. J is TRBJ2-7 and V is TRBV7-9; 14 nucleotides agree with TRBD2. V lost 7 bases and J lost 5; bases outside the gene matches: 7. The CDR3 has 15 amino acids. CDR1 is SEHNR and CDR2 is FQNEAQ in the germline V gene (reference sequence). CDR3 amino acids: CASTGLAGGGNEQYF. In DNA, the CDR3 is TGTGCCAGCACCGGACTAGCGGGAGGCGGAAACGAGCAGTACTTC.

This clonotype was detected ten times or more. J is TRBJ2-5 and V is TRBV12-3 or TRBV12-4; 11 positions match TRBD2. The trim removed 3 bases at V and 4 bases at J, leaving 7 bases unmatched. The CDR3 loop spans 16 amino acids. In DNA, the CDR3 is TGTGCCAGCAGTTTTAGTATAGCGGGGGGGAGAGAGACCCAGTACTTC. It translates to CASSFSIAGGRETQYF.

Ten or more counts support this clonotype. The chain combines TRBV27 with TRBJ2-7; D not certain. The CDR3 loop spans 13 amino acids. With 6 bases removed from V and 7 bases from J, the gap between germline ends came to 16 bases. Germline lookup yields CDR1 MNHEY and CDR2 SMNVEV (reference sequence). For the CDR3, the DNA is TGTGCCAGCAGATTAGTGACCCGCAGTGAGCAGTACTTC. This translates into CASRLVTRSEQYF.

There are many counts of this clonotype. The V and J genes are TRBV4-1 and TRBJ2-7; 7 bases line up with TRBD2. Germline V gene lookup returns CDR1 MGHRA and CDR2 YSYEKL. CDR3 length: 15 residues. V was clipped by 4 bases and J by 3 bases; unmatched bases: 9. The CDR3 sequence is CASSLRMGGYYEQYF. Here the CDR3 DNA reads TGCGCCAGCAGCCTACGAATGGGGGGGTACTACGAGCAGTACTTC.

At least ten counts were recorded for this clonotype. A much more abundant neighbour one base away suggests this may be a read error. The rearrangement uses TRBV6-5 and TRBJ1-1; D not resolved. The CDR3 runs to 15 residues. Per germline, CDR1 MNHEY and CDR2 SVGAGI. V was pared by 0 bases and J by 1 base, with 9 bases between. This CDR3 is CASSYSTPGNTEAFF. The CDR3 DNA is TGTGCCAGCAGTTACTCGACACCCGGGAACACTGAAGCTTTCTTT.

This clonotype was seen ten or more times. The gene calls are TRBV27 and TRBJ1-5; D is unclear. In germline, CDR1 is MNHEY, CDR2 SMNVEV (reference sequence). Trimming removed 5 bases at V and 7 bases at J, with 9 bases between. There are 12 residues in the CDR3. CDR3 nucleotides: TGTGCCAGCAGTAGTCTGGGGCAGCCCCAGCATTTT. It translates to CASSSLGQPQHF.

This clonotype was picked up a small number of times. The rearrangement links TRBV4-1 to TRBJ1-5; D is perhaps TRBD1 (5 bases). The ends were cut back, 1 base at V and 8 bases at J, with 15 bases in the middle. Germline V gives CDR1 MGHRA, CDR2 YSYEKL. There are 15 residues in the CDR3. This chain's CDR3 is CASSQAEGTLEPQHF. The CDR3 DNA is TGCGCCAGCAGCCAAGCGGAGGGGACCCTTGAGCCCCAGCATTTT.

This clonotype was counted at least ten times. This sequence joins TRBV20-1 and TRBJ1-2; D not resolved. V lost 6 bases to trimming and J lost 3 bases, with 14 bases between them. The CDR3 has 13 residues. The germline CDR1 and CDR2 sequences are DFQATT and SNEGSKA (reference sequence). The CDR3 DNA reads TGCAGTGCAACCGGGCTAAGGGACTATGGCTACACCTTC. It encodes CSATGLRDYGYTF.

This clonotype was seen repeatedly, ten times or more. The chain recombines TRBV27 with TRBJ2-7, with D hard to call. The CDR3 consists of 13 residues. Trimming took off 3 bases at V and 2 bases at J, with 8 bases between the two ends. The V gene's germline CDR1 is MNHEY and CDR2 SMNVEV (reference sequence). CDR3 protein: CASSFTLAYEQYF. For the CDR3, the DNA is TGTGCCAGCAGTTTTACTCTAGCCTACGAGCAGTACTTC.

This clonotype has more than one count but fewer than ten. The genes are TRBV12-3 or TRBV12-4 and TRBJ1-2; 7 nucleotides align to TRBD1. The V segment lost 4 bases and the J segment 7 bases; nucleotides outside the gene matches: 9. The CDR3 totals 14 residues. The CDR3 nucleotides are TGTGCCAGCAGTTACCTCAACAGGGGTAGTGGCTACACCTTC. Translated: CASSYLNRGSGYTF.

This chain joins TRBV12-3 or TRBV12-4 and TRBJ1-2; D is possibly TRBD1 (5 bases). Trimming removed 3 bases from V and 2 bases from J, with 13 bases in between. CDR3 length: 15 residues. CDR3 DNA sequence: TGTGCCAGCAGTTTGGGAGTGGGACGAAACTATGGCTACACCTTC. This translates into CASSLGVGRNYGYTF.

This clonotype was recorded many times. The chain combines TRBV7-8 with TRBJ2-5, with D tentatively TRBD1 (5 bases). V lost 3 bases and J 1 base, leaving 6 bases between the germline ends. Germline CDR1 and CDR2: SGHVS and FQNEAQ. This CDR3 is 13 amino acids long. As DNA, the CDR3 is TGTGCCAGCAGCTTGACAGTCCAAGAGACCCAGTACTTC. Amino acid sequence: CASSLTVQETQYF. Full variable domain (remainder filled in from reference TRBV7-8 and TRBJ2-5): GAGVSQSPRYKVAKRGQDVALRCDPISGHVSLFWYQQALGQGPEFLTYFQNEAQLDKSGLPSDRFFAERPEGSVSTLKIQRTQQEDSAVYLCASSLTVQETQYFGPGTRLLVL.

The table lists this clonotype with many counts. The chain combines TRBV12-3 or TRBV12-4 with TRBJ2-5; TRBD2 matches 13 bases. Trimming at V came to 6 bases and at J to 1 base, leaving 2 bases not matched to a gene. CDR3 length: 15 amino acids. The CDR3 region has the DNA TGTGCCAGCAGACGGACTAGCGGGGGCCAAGAGACCCAGTACTTC. It specifies CASRRTSGGQETQYF.

This clonotype was detected many times. The rearrangement uses TRBV4-2 and TRBJ2-7; D may be TRBD2 (6 bases). CDR1 is LGHNA, CDR2 YNFKEQ, per germline. The V and J ends lost 1 base and 3 bases respectively, with 10 bases between them. The CDR3 is made up of 14 amino acids. The CDR3 nucleotides read TGTGCCAGCAGCCAAGCGGGGGACTTCTACGAGCAGTACTTC. This encodes CASSQAGDFYEQYF.

At least ten counts were recorded for this clonotype. A read error may be the cause here, since a much bigger clone is one base away. This rearrangement joins TRBV6-1 to TRBJ1-1; 9 nucleotides agree with TRBD1. The CDR3 runs 14 residues. V shed 10 bases, J shed 5 bases, and the junction held 11 bases outside the gene matches. Germline CDR1 and CDR2: MNHNS and SASEGT. This CDR3 reads CATQRTGEWTEAFF. In DNA form, the CDR3 reads TGTGCCACCCAAAGGACAGGGGAATGGACTGAAGCTTTCTTT.